What follows are 28 T cell receptor beta chains derived from one specimen sequenced in a study of cytomegalovirus exposure and HLA in healthy donors. Primers for the PCR totalled 60 Vbeta and 13 Jbeta. Some clones are missing from TCRdb's copy, which holds only in-frame ones; the method was immunoSEQ multiplex PCR. The sample yields roughly 43,000 clones, roughly 77% seen once. Specimen: PBMCs. The receptors were sampled from a man under 40 in good health and CMV-seronegative.

This clone has just one count. CDR3 DNA: TGTGCCAGCAGCTTGACCGGGACAGGGTCAAATCGCTACGAGCAGTACTTC. Translating it yields CASSLTGTGSNRYEQYF. The chain carries TRBV7-9 and TRBJ2-7; 9 bases map to TRBD1. The CDR3 is 17 amino acids. Trimming took 3 bases from V and 3 from J; bases not matched to a gene: 12. From germline, CDR1 is SEHNR and CDR2 FQNEAQ (reference sequence).

The V call is TRBV7-2, the J call TRBJ2-2; no reliable D call. Trimming cost V 3 bases and J 4 bases, with 9 bases left between them. The CDR3 extends over 14 amino acids. Germline lookup yields CDR1 SGHTA and CDR2 FQGNSA. CDR3 residues: CASSFIGGTGELFF. The CDR3 region has the DNA TGTGCCAGCAGCTTCATCGGCGGCACCGGGGAGCTGTTTTTT. Supplemented by reference TRBV7-2 and TRBJ2-2, the full variable domain reads GAGVSQSPSNKVTEKGKDVELRCDPISGHTALYWYRQSLGQGLEFLIYFQGNSAPDKSGLPSDRFSAERTGGSVSTLTIQRTQQEDSAVYLCASSFIGGTGELFFGEGSRLTVL.

The chain uses TRBV30 and TRBJ1-6; the match to TRBD1 covers 8 bases. The CDR3 runs to 15 residues. Germline CDR1 is GTSNPN and CDR2 is SVGIG (reference sequence). The J segment lost 0 bases and the V segment lost 5 bases, leaving 3 bases of the junction unmatched. The CDR3 reads CAWRTGISYNSPLHF. The CDR3 DNA reads as TGTGCCTGGCGGACAGGGATCTCCTATAATTCACCCCTCCACTTT.

V and J are TRBV9 and TRBJ2-5; 8 positions match TRBD1. With 2 bases clipped from V and 2 bases from J, the junction kept 2 bases outside the gene matches. The CDR3 runs to 14 residues. The germline V gene has CDR1 SGDLS and CDR2 YYNGEE. The CDR3 spells CASSVDRVQETQYF. CDR3 DNA sequence: TGTGCCAGCAGCGTGGACAGGGTACAAGAGACCCAGTACTTC.

The chain carries TRBV27 and TRBJ2-1; 7 bases map to TRBD1. From germline, CDR1 is MNHEY and CDR2 SMNVEV (reference sequence). Germline trimming cut 5 bases from V and 6 bases from J; bases unmatched to any gene: 7. This CDR3 is built from 14 residues. CDR3 DNA: TGTGCCAGCAGTAACCGGGACAGCTCCAATGAGCAGTTCTTC. It yields the protein CASSNRDSSNEQFF.

This chain links TRBV7-9 with TRBJ2-5; TRBD2 aligns across 9 bases. Unmatched junction bases numbered 6, after V lost 0 bases and J lost 4 bases. The CDR3 length is 16 residues. The germline V gene has CDR1 SEHNR and CDR2 FQNEAQ (reference sequence). CDR3 DNA sequence: TGTGCCAGCAGCTTAGCGCAATCACTAGCGGGAGAGACCCAGTACTTC. Protein sequence: CASSLAQSLAGETQYF.

The chain couples TRBV27 to TRBJ2-5; TRBD2 agrees at 8 bases. CDR3 length: 14 amino acids. Trimming removed 6 bases from V and 7 bases from J; junction bases left unmatched: 10. Germline loops: CDR1 MNHEY, CDR2 SMNVEV (reference sequence). CDR3 DNA sequence: TGTGCCAGCAGACTGAAGCGGGAGTACGGGACCCAGTACTTC. As protein: CASRLKREYGTQYF.

This chain joins TRBV28 and TRBJ2-2, with D perhaps matching TRBD1 (6 bases). Trimming removed 6 bases from V and 4 bases from J, with 18 bases in between. The CDR3 has 16 amino acids. CDR1 is MDHEN, CDR2 SYDVKM, per germline. CDR3 nucleotide sequence: TGTGCCAGCAGCCCCCGGGGACAAGCGACCACCGGGGAGCTGTTTTTT. Its translation: CASSPRGQATTGELFF. The variable domain in full, completed from reference TRBV28 and TRBJ2-2, reads DVKVTQSSRYLVKRTGEKVFLECVQDMDHENMFWYRQDPGLGLRLIYFSYDVKMKEKGDIPEGYSVSREKKERFSLILESASTNQTSMYLCASSPRGQATTGELFFGEGSRLTVL.

The V gene is TRBV30, the J gene TRBJ1-1; maybe TRBD1 (6 bases). The V end lost 4 bases, the J end lost 1 base, and 16 bases lay between the germline ends. Germline-derived CDR1 and CDR2 are GTSNPN and SVGIG (reference sequence). The CDR3 is 15 amino acids. The CDR3 nucleotides are TGTGCCTGGAAGTACCCCCAGGGGTCGAACACTGAAGCTTTCTTT. This gives the protein CAWKYPQGSNTEAFF.

This rearrangement joins TRBV19 to TRBJ2-1; D is perhaps TRBD2 (7 bases). V shed 8 bases and J shed 9 bases, with 11 bases lying between them. There are 11 residues in the CDR3. The germline V gene has CDR1 LNHDA and CDR2 SQIVND (reference sequence). CDR3 in amino acids: CASGGGGEQFF. The CDR3 DNA is TGTGCCAGTGGGGGGGGCGGTGAGCAGTTCTTC.

This clone has only a few counts. The CDR3: CASSALGSSYEQYF. The CDR3 bases are TGTGCCAGCAGCGCCCTTGGCAGCTCCTACGAGCAGTACTTC. The J gene is TRBJ2-7, the V gene TRBV9; D uncertain. Trimming took 3 bases from V and 0 from J, leaving 10 bases between them. Germline CDR1 reads SGDLS; CDR2 reads YYNGEE. The CDR3 covers 14 residues.

The chain joins TRBV29-1 to TRBJ2-5, with 10 positions matching TRBD2. The CDR3 extends over 14 amino acids. Germline V lookup: CDR1 SQVTM, CDR2 ANQGSEA. With V trimmed by 4 bases and J by 3 bases, 5 bases remained unmatched. This CDR3 is CSVGELAGEETQYF. CDR3 nucleotides: TGCAGCGTTGGTGAGCTAGCGGGAGAAGAGACCCAGTACTTC.

This rearrangement joins TRBV28 to TRBJ1-5; D is perhaps TRBD1 (5 bases). Trimming shortened V by 4 bases and J by 3 bases, and 16 bases separated the two germline ends. This CDR3 is built from 16 residues. Germline CDR1 is MDHEN and CDR2 is SYDVKM. CDR3 sequence: CASSSNRRGLNQPQHF. Written as DNA, the CDR3 is TGTGCCAGCAGTTCTAACCGAAGGGGACTCAATCAGCCCCAGCATTTT.

The V gene is TRBV6-4, the J gene TRBJ2-2; 8 nucleotides align to TRBD2. The trim removed 3 bases at V and 6 bases at J, leaving 0 bases unmatched. The CDR3 has 13 residues. CDR1 MRHNA and CDR2 SNTAGT come from the germline V gene. The CDR3 DNA reads TGTGCCAGCAGTGAGCGGGAGGCCGGGGAGCTGTTTTTT. It is translated as CASSEREAGELFF.

The gene calls are TRBV5-6 and TRBJ1-4; 9 nucleotides line up with TRBD1. V was clipped by 2 bases and J by 6 bases; unmatched bases: 8. This CDR3 has 16 residues. CDR1 and CDR2 (germline): SGHDT, YYEEEE. The CDR3 sequence is CASSLRTGTGYEKLFF. The CDR3 DNA follows: TGTGCCAGCAGCTTAAGAACCGGGACAGGGTATGAAAAACTGTTTTTT.

The genes are TRBV5-1 and TRBJ2-1, with 7 bases aligning to TRBD2. CDR3 length equals 14 residues. The junction had 8 bases not matched to a gene; V was cut back by 4 bases and J by 7 bases. CDR1 and CDR2 from the germline V gene are SGHRS and YFSETQ. The CDR3 reads CASSPNWGGNEQFF. The CDR3 DNA is TGCGCCAGCAGCCCAAACTGGGGGGGGAATGAGCAGTTCTTC.

V gene TRBV9 combines with J gene TRBJ2-5; D not resolved. CDR3 length equals 14 residues. Trimming shortened V by 0 bases and J by 0 bases, and 6 bases separated the two germline ends. The germline CDR1 and CDR2 sequences are SGDLS and YYNGEE. CDR3 loop: CASSVASNQETQYF. DNA for the CDR3: TGTGCCAGCAGCGTAGCCAGTAACCAAGAGACCCAGTACTTC.

The chain recombines TRBV5-1 with TRBJ1-4; unclear D gene. CDR1 and CDR2 (germline): SGHRS, YFSETQ. The CDR3 has 15 residues. Trimming removed 6 bases from V and 0 bases from J, with 12 bases in between. The DNA of the CDR3 is TGCGCCAGCAATCGAGGATCGGCAACTAATGAAAAACTGTTTTTT. The encoded protein is CASNRGSATNEKLFF.

This chain joins TRBV5-4 and TRBJ2-7; 8 bases agree with TRBD2. Germline CDR1 SGHNT, CDR2 YYREEE (reference sequence). This CDR3 is built from 14 residues. With V trimmed by 4 bases and J by 3 bases, 6 bases remained unmatched. CDR3 residues: CASSRAGVGYEQYF. CDR3 sequence (DNA): TGTGCCAGCAGCAGAGCGGGAGTGGGCTACGAGCAGTACTTC.

The rearrangement links TRBV29-1 to TRBJ2-4; D remains unclear. The CDR3 sequence is 15 residues long. The germline gives CDR1 SQVTM, CDR2 ANQGSEA. Trimming left V 5 bases short and J 0 bases short, with 14 bases between. The CDR3 nucleotides are TGCAGCGTTTCGACAAATTTTCTAGCCAAAAACATTCAGTACTTC. Amino acids: CSVSTNFLAKNIQYF.

The chain combines TRBV27 with TRBJ2-1; the match to TRBD2 covers 8 bases. Germline V CDR1 and CDR2: MNHEY, SMNVEV (reference sequence). The length of the CDR3 is 18 residues. Trimming took 3 bases from V and 3 from J; bases not matched to a gene: 13. CDR3 bases: TGTGCCAGCAGTTTTAAGTCTAGCGGGTTTTGGGTCTACAATGAGCAGTTCTTC. It is translated as CASSFKSSGFWVYNEQFF.

The chain couples TRBV4-2 to TRBJ2-3; 10 bases match TRBD2. Trimming took 0 bases from V and 5 from J; bases not matched to a gene: 8. Germline V lookup: CDR1 LGHNA, CDR2 YNFKEQ. The CDR3 loop spans 17 amino acids. CDR3 in DNA: TGTGCCAGCAGCCAAGATCCTAGCGGGAGTTCCATAGATACGCAGTATTTT. Translating gives CASSQDPSGSSIDTQYF.

The chain is built from TRBV9 and TRBJ2-1, with TRBD2 identical over 8 bases. Trimming removed 1 base from V and 4 bases from J; junction bases left unmatched: 7. This CDR3 has 16 residues. Germline CDR1 SGDLS, CDR2 YYNGEE. The CDR3 coding sequence is TGTGCCAGCAGCGTACACGTGACTAGCGAGTACAATGAGCAGTTCTTC. This codes for CASSVHVTSEYNEQFF.

The gene calls are TRBV5-4 and TRBJ1-1; tentatively, D is TRBD1 (6 bases). The CDR3 totals 15 residues. Per germline, CDR1 SGHNT and CDR2 YYREEE (reference sequence). With 0 bases removed from V and 4 bases from J, the gap between germline ends came to 13 bases. The CDR3 spells CASSLVREGGTEAFF. CDR3 DNA: TGTGCCAGCAGCTTGGTCCGGGAAGGGGGCACTGAAGCTTTCTTT.

This clone has just a few counts. V is TRBV29-1 and J is TRBJ1-1; D is ambiguous. The germline V and J ends were trimmed by 7 bases and 0 bases, with 18 bases remaining between them. The CDR3 has 15 residues. The germline CDR1 and CDR2 sequences are SQVTM and ANQGSEA. CDR3 coding DNA: TGCAGCGGGAGCGGCGGGTGGGCAATGAACACTGAAGCTTTCTTT. It translates to CSGSGGWAMNTEAFF.

The rearrangement joins TRBV30 to TRBJ1-2; 9 positions match TRBD1. Germline assignment: CDR1 GTSNPN and CDR2 SVGIG (reference sequence). Losses at the gene ends were 7 bases for V and 11 bases for J; bases not matched to a gene: 14. The CDR3 consists of 13 residues. CDR3 DNA sequence: TGTGCCTCTGGACAGGGGCATAATTCACAATACACCTTC. This gives the protein CASGQGHNSQYTF.

The chain couples TRBV23-1 to TRBJ1-2; TRBD1 matches 7 bases. TRBV23-1 is filed as an ORF, its function uncertain. The V and J ends lost 11 bases and 7 bases, in that order; junction bases with no gene match: 22. The CDR3 runs to 16 residues. The CDR3 region has the DNA TGCGCCCCTCGACCGGGACAGCGCCTTATGCAGAGTGGCTACACCTTC. The encoded protein is CAPRPGQRLMQSGYTF.

The chain joins TRBV5-6 to TRBJ2-7, with a tentative D call TRBD1 (6 bases). V lost 0 bases, J lost 4 bases, and 11 bases lay in between. The germline gives CDR1 SGHDT, CDR2 YYEEEE. This CDR3 is 14 amino acids long. CDR3 nucleotide sequence: TGTGCCAGCAGCTTGGGATTGGGACATTACGAGCAGTACTTC. Translated: CASSLGLGHYEQYF.